This entry features one T cell receptor (beta chain) sequence. The sample belongs to a study of identical twins. J was trimmed by 3 bases and V by 8 bases; bases with no gene match: 6. There are 13 residues in the CDR3. TCRdb reanalysed the 5' RACE reads using MiXCR and keeps one entry per CDR3 protein. The top ten hold around 0.9% of the sample, which has about 520,000 distinct CDR3 sequences, about 20% seen once. The sample was also reused in another study, on T cells expressing NK-cell markers. From that report: It was from sorted CD3+CD56+NKG2C+, CD3+CD56+NKG2C- and CD3+CD56-NKG2C+ T cells that TCR beta repertoires came. Several of the donors also had these clonotypes leading their CD3+CD56-NKG2C+ fraction.

The sample was CD4+ T cells sorted from blood. The clonotype comes from a woman between 18 and 29 years old in good health. The chain employs TRBV12-3 or TRBV12-4 and TRBJ2-7; 8 positions agree with TRBD2. The CDR3 region is CASARSGSYEQYF. The CDR3 nucleotides read TGTGCCAGCGCTAGGAGCGGGAGCTACGAGCAGTACTTC.